The following is a T cell receptor beta chain sequence with its context. The antigen is unknown. DNA loading was fixed at 350 ng for all bulk PBMC samples. Measured with immunoSEQ multiplex PCR; TCRdb has only the in-frame clones, and not every one. Altogether about 10,000 clones are present, over 75% being singletons, with the ten largest covering roughly 6.1%. CDR1 and CDR2 from the germline V gene are SGHTA and FQGNSA. V lost 6 bases and J lost 0, with 10 bases in between. CDR3 length equals 14 residues. The data were taken from a study of blood T cell dynamics during melanoma immunotherapy. Whole-study results and caveats: It remained unknown if the driving T cell clones were melanoma-specific. PBMC repertoires of eventual disease-control patients split at W3 into clonality or diversity gains.

Time point meaning: week 3, after first cycle of checkpoint inhibitor. The material sequenced was blood, taken from a patient treated with checkpoint blockade. The gene calls are TRBV7-2 and TRBJ2-3; D tentatively reads TRBD1 or TRBD2 (6 bases each). The source of this sequence is a human donor with melanoma. The CDR3 spells CASRPGASTDTQYF. CDR3 sequence (DNA): TGTGCCAGCAGACCGGGGGCTAGCACAGATACGCAGTATTTT.